The clone carrying this T cell receptor (beta chain) showed up just once. Original data processing: Reference gene primer amplification in the assay estimated nucleated cell counts. Generated by immunoSEQ multiplex PCR, the TCRdb table keeps only in-frame clones and is missing some. Clone size and the V and J calls come from that table; the DNA yielded D and trimming. Of about 320,000 clones in the sample, around 83% were seen once. The data derive from a study of blood T cell repertoires in COVID-19. Whole-study context: Samples representing acute and convalescent COVID-19 were sourced from the United States, Italy and Spain. Sources were T cells, B-cell-depleted T cells, or PBMCs; the material itself was cDNA or gDNA.

The TCR sequence derives from a woman aged 50 to 60 with acute or convalescent COVID-19. The sample comprised peripheral blood.

The CDR3 region has the DNA TGTGCCAGCAGCTCCCTGGACAGGGGTCTAGGTGAGCAGTTCTTC. It yields the protein CASSSLDRGLGEQFF. The J gene is TRBJ2-1, the V gene TRBV7-3, with 9 bases that match TRBD1. Germline-derived CDR1 and CDR2 are SGHTA and FQGTGA. V lost 4 bases, J lost 9 bases, and 10 bases stayed unmatched. The CDR3 has 15 residues.